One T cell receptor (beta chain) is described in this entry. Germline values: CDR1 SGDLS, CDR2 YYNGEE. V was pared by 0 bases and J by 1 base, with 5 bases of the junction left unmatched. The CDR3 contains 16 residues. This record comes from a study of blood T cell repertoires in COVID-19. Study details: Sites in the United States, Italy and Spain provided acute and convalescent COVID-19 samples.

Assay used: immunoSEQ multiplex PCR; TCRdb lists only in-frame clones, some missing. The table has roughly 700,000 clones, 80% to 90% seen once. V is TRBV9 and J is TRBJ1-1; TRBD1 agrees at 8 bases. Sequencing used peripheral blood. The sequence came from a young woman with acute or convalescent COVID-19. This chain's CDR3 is CASSVEGRGPNTEAFF. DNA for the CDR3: TGTGCCAGCAGCGTAGAAGGCAGGGGGCCGAACACTGAAGCTTTCTTT.